Each of the 24 T cell receptor beta chains below was sequenced from the same sample in a study of identical twins. TCRdb itself ran the 5' RACE reads through MiXCR, one entry per CDR3 protein. The repertoire holds about 190,000 distinct CDR3 sequences, with roughly 15% as singletons. A further study also used this sample, focusing on T cells expressing NK-cell markers.

The sample taken for sequencing was CD8+ T cells sorted from blood. These receptor sequences come from a woman under 30 in good health.

The genes are TRBV12-3 or TRBV12-4 and TRBJ2-5; D may be TRBD2 (6 bases). The CDR3 covers 13 residues. Trimming removed 8 bases at V and 3 bases at J, with 13 bases between. The CDR3 nucleotides are TGTGCCAGCGCCTACGGGAGCGAAGAGACCCAGTACTTC. This codes for CASAYGSEETQYF.

The chain employs TRBV3-1 and TRBJ2-7; D gene uncertain. The CDR3 sequence is 14 residues long. From germline, CDR1 is LGHDT and CDR2 YNNKEL (reference sequence). Trimming took 2 bases from V and 3 from J, leaving 11 bases between them. CDR3 loop: CASSQSETVYEQYF. The CDR3 DNA reads TGTGCCAGCAGCCAATCAGAGACCGTCTACGAGCAGTACTTC.

The genes are TRBV3-1 and TRBJ2-7; the D is unclear. From germline, CDR1 is LGHDT and CDR2 YNNKEL (reference sequence). V lost 4 bases and J lost 3, with 10 bases in between. CDR3 length equals 13 residues. CDR3: CASSPFEGYEQYF. CDR3 DNA: TGTGCCAGCAGCCCGTTCGAAGGCTACGAGCAGTACTTC.

This clonotype was seen a few times. This chain connects TRBV10-3 to TRBJ2-3, with D maybe TRBD2 (5 bases). Trimming cost V 0 bases and J 1 base, with 11 bases left between them. The CDR3 consists of 16 residues. The germline gives CDR1 ENHRY, CDR2 SYGVKD. CDR3 residues: CAISESVMEGTDTQYF. CDR3 DNA sequence: TGTGCCATCAGTGAGTCAGTTATGGAGGGCACAGATACGCAGTATTTT.

The chain couples TRBV20-1 to TRBJ2-7; D remains unclear. The CDR3 has 13 residues. Germline CDR1 and CDR2: DFQATT and SNEGSKA (reference sequence). Trimming took 5 bases from V and 0 from J, leaving 11 bases between them. CDR3 DNA sequence: TGCAGTGCTGGTGACCCCCTCTCCTACGAGCAGTACTTC. Translation: CSAGDPLSYEQYF.

A few counts support this clonotype. V gene TRBV6-1 combines with J gene TRBJ2-1, with 14 bases matching TRBD2. Germline V gives CDR1 MNHNS, CDR2 SASEGT. This CDR3 contains 14 residues. Unmatched junction bases numbered 9, after V lost 10 bases and J lost 10 bases. The CDR3 DNA reads as TGTGCCACCTTGGGACTAGCGGGAGTTCGCGAGCAGTTCTTC. It encodes CATLGLAGVREQFF.

This clonotype was picked up a small number of times. The junction shows a germline mismatch at one end, possibly a read error. V gene TRBV2 combines with J gene TRBJ2-1, with 8 bases lining up with TRBD2. CDR3 length equals 11 residues. The germline V gene has CDR1 SNHLY and CDR2 FYNNEI. The CDR3 bases are TGTGCCAGCAGGGGGAGGAGCGGGGGCCACTTC. Its translation: CASRGRSGGHF.

This clonotype was counted at least ten times. J is TRBJ2-1 and V is TRBV9; unclear D gene. The V gene's germline CDR1 is SGDLS and CDR2 YYNGEE. The CDR3 is made up of 13 amino acids. Trimming removed 0 bases from V and 8 bases from J, with 9 bases in between. This CDR3 is CASSVGGPYEQFF. CDR3 in DNA: TGTGCCAGCAGCGTAGGTGGCCCGTATGAGCAGTTCTTC.

This clonotype was counted between two and nine times. The genes are TRBV12-3 or TRBV12-4 and TRBJ2-1, with 9 bases identical to TRBD2. The CDR3 sequence is 13 residues long. Trimming at V came to 6 bases and at J to 5 bases, leaving 2 bases not matched to a gene. The CDR3 reads CASRGTSHNEQFF. Written as DNA, the CDR3 is TGTGCCAGCAGGGGGACTAGCCACAATGAGCAGTTCTTC.

J is TRBJ1-2 and V is TRBV5-4, with 8 bases fitting TRBD1. The V segment lost 3 bases and the J segment 3 bases; nucleotides outside the gene matches: 7. This CDR3 has 15 amino acids. Germline CDR1 reads SGHNT; CDR2 reads YYREEE (reference sequence). The CDR3 here is CASSYRQGRDYGYTF. CDR3 DNA: TGTGCCAGCAGCTACCGACAGGGGCGGGACTATGGCTACACCTTC.

In this sample, this clonotype turned up many times. CDR3 loop: CASSFHTNTGELFF. The CDR3 DNA reads TGTGCCAGCAGCTTCCACACGAACACCGGGGAGCTGTTTTTT. V gene TRBV5-4 combines with J gene TRBJ2-2; D not resolved. CDR3 length equals 14 residues. V lost 2 bases and J lost 0, with 5 bases in between. The V gene's germline CDR1 is SGHNT and CDR2 YYREEE (reference sequence). The full variable domain, in which reference TRBV5-4 and TRBJ2-2 provide the parts outside the CDR3, is ETGVTQSPTHLIKTRGQQVTLRCSSQSGHNTVSWYQQALGQGPQFIFQYYREEENGRGNFPPRFSGLQFPNYSSELNVNALELDDSALYLCASSFHTNTGELFFGEGSRLTVL.

The V gene is TRBV12-3 or TRBV12-4, the J gene TRBJ2-5; either TRBD1 or TRBD2 may supply D (5 bases each). The CDR3 runs 15 residues. V was pared by 1 base and J by 1 base, with 10 bases between. The CDR3 nucleotides read TGTGCCAGCAGTTTAGACGGGGCTCCCCAAGAGACCCAGTACTTC. Protein product: CASSLDGAPQETQYF.

This chain connects TRBV2 to TRBJ2-5; D is unclear. V was pared by 6 bases and J by 8 bases, with 7 bases between. CDR1 and CDR2 from the germline V gene are SNHLY and FYNNEI. The CDR3 is 10 residues long. The CDR3, as DNA: TGTGCCAGCAGAGGAATAACCCAGTACTTC. It encodes CASRGITQYF.

This clonotype was counted between two and nine times. The rearrangement uses TRBV30 and TRBJ2-7; D possibly corresponds to TRBD1 (5 bases). The germline V gene has CDR1 GTSNPN and CDR2 SVGIG (reference sequence). Trimming pared 2 bases from V and 4 bases from J, leaving 12 bases between. The CDR3 runs to 13 residues. In DNA, the CDR3 is TGTGCCTGGAGTCGGGCAGGGCAATACGAGCAGTACTTC. Amino acid sequence: CAWSRAGQYEQYF.

J is TRBJ2-3 and V is TRBV12-3 or TRBV12-4; D not resolved. Trimming stripped 0 bases from V and 4 bases from J, with 8 bases between. The CDR3 consists of 14 residues. CDR3 sequence: CASSLAVFADTQYF. In nucleotides, the CDR3 is TGTGCCAGCAGTTTAGCGGTGTTCGCAGATACGCAGTATTTT.

This clonotype was picked up a small number of times. The chain couples TRBV6-1 to TRBJ1-1; 7 bases agree with TRBD1. In germline, CDR1 is MNHNS, CDR2 SASEGT. The V segment lost 6 bases and the J segment 0 bases; nucleotides outside the gene matches: 4. The CDR3 covers 14 residues. The CDR3 nucleotides are TGTGCCAGCAGGACGACAGGGTTGAACACTGAAGCTTTCTTT. This codes for CASRTTGLNTEAFF.

This clonotype has more than one count but fewer than ten. The chain recombines TRBV3-1 with TRBJ2-5; D is undetermined. The CDR3 length is 16 residues. Per germline, CDR1 LGHDT and CDR2 YNNKEL (reference sequence). Trimming stripped 0 bases from V and 2 bases from J, with 13 bases between. CDR3 protein: CASSQDQRIGQETQYF. DNA for the CDR3: TGTGCCAGCAGCCAAGATCAGAGGATAGGTCAAGAGACCCAGTACTTC.

V usage is TRBV3-1 and J usage is TRBJ2-7; perhaps TRBD1 as D (6 bases). Trimming shortened V by 1 base and J by 0 bases, and 7 bases separated the two germline ends. CDR1 is LGHDT and CDR2 is YNNKEL in the germline V gene (reference sequence). The CDR3 contains 14 residues. The CDR3: CASSQVDSSYEQYF. The DNA for the CDR3 is TGTGCCAGCAGCCAAGTGGACAGCTCCTACGAGCAGTACTTC.

The chain's CDR3 is CASSIGIEAFF. For the CDR3, the DNA is TGTGCCAGCAGCATAGGGATTGAAGCTTTCTTT. V is TRBV12-3 or TRBV12-4 and J is TRBJ1-1; D is uncertain. CDR3 length: 11 residues. Between the trimmed V and J ends, which lost 6 bases and 7 bases, there was a span of 9 bases.

This chain connects TRBV7-6 to TRBJ1-5, with 10 bases aligning to TRBD1. There are 17 residues in the CDR3. From germline, CDR1 is SGHVS and CDR2 FNYEAQ. Trimming took 1 base from V and 2 from J; bases not matched to a gene: 5. CDR3 in DNA: TGTGCCAGCAGCTTAGAATCCGGGACAGGGGGCAATCAGCCCCAGCATTTT. Residues: CASSLESGTGGNQPQHF.

This clonotype was seen more than once but under ten times. This chain joins TRBV5-6 and TRBJ2-7, with 8 bases that match TRBD1. Germline loops: CDR1 SGHDT, CDR2 YYEEEE. J lost 9 bases, V lost 4 bases, and 6 bases had no gene match. The CDR3 has 12 amino acids. CDR3 nucleotide sequence: TGTGCCAGCAGCCCTGGGACAGGATGGCAGTACTTC. Translating gives CASSPGTGWQYF.

This clonotype has at least ten counts. The gene calls are TRBV7-9 and TRBJ2-1; the D gene is possibly TRBD2 (6 bases). In germline, CDR1 is SEHNR, CDR2 FQNEAQ (reference sequence). The CDR3 covers 13 residues. The V and J ends lost 0 bases and 14 bases respectively, with 14 bases between them. CDR3 region: CASSLARGTSKFF. CDR3 DNA sequence: TGTGCCAGCAGCTTAGCTAGAGGCACTAGCAAGTTCTTC.

Only a few counts were recorded for this clonotype. The chain joins TRBV6-5 to TRBJ2-7; D gene ambiguous. V shed 0 bases and J shed 3 bases, with 9 bases lying between them. The CDR3 totals 14 residues. Germline CDR1 and CDR2: MNHEY and SVGAGI. The CDR3 DNA reads as TGTGCCAGCAGTTACTCGAGCCCAGTCTACGAGCAGTACTTC. Protein: CASSYSSPVYEQYF.

The chain joins TRBV7-8 to TRBJ2-7; 9 nucleotides agree with TRBD1. Trimming cost V 0 bases and J 4 bases; bases outside gene matches: 4. The germline gives CDR1 SGHVS, CDR2 FQNEAQ. The CDR3 extends over 15 amino acids. The CDR3 nucleotides read TGTGCCAGCAGCTTAGCGAAGGGACAGGGTTACGAGCAGTACTTC. This translates into CASSLAKGQGYEQYF.